This T cell receptor (beta chain) was found in a study of cytomegalovirus exposure and HLA in healthy donors. General study findings and limits: Specific recognition of CMV antigens was confirmed in vitro for a few chains (all CMV-associated). Most TCR sequences were seen very rarely across donors, but some public TCRs occurred in many.

Generated by immunoSEQ multiplex PCR, the TCRdb table keeps only in-frame clones and is missing some. The table records around 99,000 clones, about nine tenths of them present only once. This clone was counted once. Its specificity is unknown. Trimming took 1 base from V and 8 from J, leaving 14 bases between them. This CDR3 is 15 amino acids long. Germline CDR1 and CDR2: LGHNA and YSLEER. Sequencing was performed on PBMCs. The sequence derives from a woman aged 18-29 years in good health and CMV-seronegative. The V gene is TRBV4-3, the J gene TRBJ1-4; no firm D call. CDR3: CASSQGFRGREKLFF. CDR3 coding DNA: TGCGCCAGCAGCCAAGGCTTTAGAGGGAGGGAAAAACTGTTTTTT.